One and the same sample provided the 14 T cell receptor beta chains below, sequenced in a study of Graves' ophthalmopathy and Graves' hyperthyroidism. Transcripts of RNA were the source for amplifying TCR beta CDR3 regions. First-round RT-PCR with HTBI primers preceded a second-round multiplex PCR. TCRdb called the multiplex PCR reads again in MiXCR, with one record for every CDR3 protein. The profile covers almost 750,000 distinct CDR3 sequences, with roughly 40% appearing a single time and 35% to 55% taken by the ten largest. Sequencing was performed on peripheral blood. The receptor source for this set is an adult man with Graves' ophthalmopathy.

This chain joins TRBV10-3 and TRBJ2-7; TRBD2 aligns across 8 bases. The junction had 6 bases not matched to a gene; V was cut back by 2 bases and J by 3 bases. The CDR3 runs 15 residues. CDR1 is ENHRY, CDR2 SYGVKD, per germline. CDR3 in DNA: TGTGCCATCAGTGAGGGACTAGCTGTCGTCTACGAGCAGTACTTC. Translating gives CAISEGLAVVYEQYF.

This clonotype has ten or more counts. The chain links TRBV7-3 to TRBJ1-1; D gene unclear. Trimming took 1 base from V and 7 from J, leaving 13 bases between them. The germline V gene has CDR1 SGHTA and CDR2 FQGTGA. The CDR3 consists of 14 residues. The CDR3 loop is CASSLSPRSYEAFF. The CDR3 nucleotides are TGTGCCAGCAGCTTAAGCCCAAGAAGCTATGAAGCTTTCTTT.

On this clonotype itself: Germline and junction disagree at one end, which may indicate a read error. The rearrangement links TRBV7-9 to TRBJ2-5, with D tentatively TRBD2 (5 bases). Germline assignment: CDR1 SEHNR and CDR2 FQNEAQ (reference sequence). The CDR3 runs to 14 residues. For the CDR3, the DNA is TGCGCCAGCGGCCAGGACCGGGGTGATAGGACCCAGTACTTC. Amino acids: CASGQDRGDRTQYF.

This clonotype was detected a few times. This chain connects TRBV2 to TRBJ2-7; weak D call: TRBD1 (6 bases). CDR1 and CDR2 from the germline V gene are SNHLY and FYNNEI. The CDR3 is 13 amino acids. V shed 1 base and J shed 5 bases, with 9 bases lying between them. CDR3: CASSEVGANEQYF. The CDR3 bases are TGTGCCAGCAGTGAAGTGGGGGCCAACGAGCAGTACTTC. The full variable domain, completed using reference TRBV2 and TRBJ2-7, is EPEVTQTPSHQVTQMGQEVILRCVPISNHLYFYWYRQILGQKVEFLVSFYNNEISEKSEIFDDQFSVERPDGSNFTLKIRSTKLEDSAMYFCASSEVGANEQYFGPGTRLTVT.

This clonotype was picked up one time. The rearrangement joins TRBV9 to TRBJ2-7, with no clear D. The CDR3 extends over 13 amino acids. The germline V gene encodes CDR1 SGDLS and CDR2 YYNGEE. V was shortened by 0 bases and J by 7 bases, with 11 bases between the two germline ends. The CDR3 protein is CASSVGPLMEQYF. The CDR3, as DNA: TGTGCCAGCAGCGTAGGACCCTTAATGGAGCAGTACTTC.

The chain links TRBV25-1 to TRBJ2-2, with 7 bases lining up with TRBD2. In germline, CDR1 is MGHDK, CDR2 SYGVNS. This CDR3 spans 16 amino acids. Trimming removed 5 bases from V and 6 bases from J; junction bases left unmatched: 12. CDR3 coding DNA: TGTGCCAGCAGTTTTAATCCGGGACTATGGTCCGGGGAGCTGTTTTTT. It is translated as CASSFNPGLWSGELFF. Combining the CDR3 with reference TRBV25-1 and TRBJ2-2 gives the whole variable domain EADIYQTPRYLVIGTGKKITLECSQTMGHDKMYWYQQDPGMELHLIHYSYGVNSTEKGDLSSESTVSRIRTEHFPLTLESARPSHTSQYLCASSFNPGLWSGELFFGEGSRLTVL.

This clonotype was counted a few times. V and J are TRBV6-5 and TRBJ1-2; D not certain. In germline, CDR1 is MNHEY, CDR2 SVGAGI. CDR3 length: 12 amino acids. Trimming cost V 6 bases and J 7 bases, with 12 bases left between them. The CDR3 sequence is CASSHGQAGYTF. The CDR3 coding sequence is TGTGCCAGCAGCCACGGTCAGGCTGGCTACACCTTC.

This clonotype was counted at least ten times. This chain uses TRBV7-8 with TRBJ2-7; D is uncertain. CDR3 length: 11 residues. Trimming removed 5 bases from V and 4 bases from J, with 6 bases in between. Germline V gene sequence: CDR1 SGHVS, CDR2 FQNEAQ. The DNA for the CDR3 is TGTGCCAGCAGCGCCATTTACGAGCAGTACTTC. Encoded protein: CASSAIYEQYF.

As regards this clonotype: A read error may produce the germline difference seen at one junction end. The chain carries TRBV7-2 and TRBJ1-3; 8 bases map to TRBD1. Germline-derived CDR1 and CDR2 are SGHTA and FQGNSA. This CDR3 has 16 residues. The CDR3 region is CASSLDGTGPGKTIYF. The CDR3, as DNA: TGTGCCAGCAGCTTAGACGGGACAGGCCCTGGAAAGACCATATATTTT.

This clonotype has only a few counts. The chain joins TRBV6-5 to TRBJ2-5; no firm D call. Trimming took off 5 bases at V and 0 bases at J, with 7 bases between the two ends. From germline, CDR1 is MNHEY and CDR2 SVGAGI. The CDR3 contains 13 residues. CDR3 in amino acids: CASSPEYQETQYF. The CDR3 coding sequence is TGTGCCAGCAGTCCCGAGTACCAAGAGACCCAGTACTTC.

Worth noting for this clonotype: Likely a read error: the CDR3 ends without its conserved phenylalanine or tryptophan. The CDR3 coding sequence is TGTGCCAGCAGCGCGACGGGACATCAGGACGAGCAGTACTCC. Protein product: CASSATGHQDEQYS. This chain joins TRBV14 and TRBJ2-7, with TRBD1 as a possible D gene (6 bases). The V and J ends lost 5 bases and 5 bases respectively, with 16 bases between them. Germline CDR1 reads SGHDN; CDR2 reads FVKESK. CDR3 length: 14 amino acids.

This clonotype was seen only a few times. The chain recombines TRBV4-1 with TRBJ1-4; TRBD1 aligns across 9 bases. Germline V gene data show CDR1 as MGHRA and CDR2 as YSYEKL. This CDR3 is 16 amino acids long. V was pared by 0 bases and J by 10 bases, with 9 bases of the junction left unmatched. CDR3 sequence (DNA): TGCGCCAGCAGCCAAGAATCTCGATCGACAGGGGGAAAACTGTTTTTT. This sequence encodes CASSQESRSTGGKLFF.

Notes on this clonotype: Mismatch with germline at one junction end may stem from a read error. The V gene is TRBV7-9, the J gene TRBJ1-6; D is possibly TRBD1 (6 bases). The CDR3 sequence is 15 residues long. Looked up from germline, CDR1 is SEHNR and CDR2 is FQNEAQ (reference sequence). The CDR3 sequence: CASSLRQEGYSPLHF. The CDR3 DNA reads TGCGCCAGCAGCTTGAGACAGGAAGGCTATTCACCCCTCCACTTT.

The V call is TRBV7-9, the J call TRBJ1-5; D not certain. V gave up 3 bases and J gave up 6 bases, with 9 bases separating them. CDR1 is SEHNR and CDR2 is FQNEAQ in the germline V gene (reference sequence). The CDR3 spans 13 residues. The CDR3, as DNA: TGTGCCAGCAGCTTGTTTGTGGCTCAGCCCCAGCATTTT. Encoded protein: CASSLFVAQPQHF.